The rows below give T cell receptor beta chains drawn from one sample of a study of OX40 agonist ivuxolimab in advanced cancers. Libraries were prepared by immunoSEQ multiplex PCR; TCRdb keeps only in-frame clonotypes and omits some of them. The sample records tens of thousands of clones, about nine tenths being singletons. Specimen: CD4+ or CD8+ T cells sorted from blood, collected in a trial of the OX40 agonist ivuxolimab. The receptors shown here come from an adult with an advanced solid tumor such as melanoma, head and neck, liver or kidney cancer. Each CDR3 is given with its conserved first and last residue. The D gene is left open where the match is weak. Expanded clones get a size class; other rows say once, few or many, or leave the size out.

j_call clone_size d_call v_call cdr3_nt cdr3_aa
TRBJ1-6 NA NA TRBV19 TGTGCCAGTAGTCCCGGTAGACCGGATGCGGGATCCCCCCTCCACTTT CASSPGRPDAGSPLHF
TRBJ2-5 NA NA TRBV27 TGTGCCAGCAGGGGGAGGGGGCAAGAGACCCAGTACTTC CASRGRGQETQYF
TRBJ1-5 NA NA TRBV6-1 TGTGCCACCACAGGGCCCAATCAGCCCCAGCATTTT CATTGPNQPQHF
TRBJ2-1 NA NA TRBV28 TGTGCCAGCAGTTTCCATGAGCAGTTCTTC CASSFHEQFF
TRBJ2-7 NA NA TRBV7-8 TGTGCCAGCAGCCTCGACTACGAGCAGTACTTC CASSLDYEQYF
TRBJ1-2 NA NA TRBV11-2 TGTGCCAGCAGCGGCAGCAGTTCCAACTATGGCTACACCTTC CASSGSSSNYGYTF
TRBJ2-3 NA NA TRBV25-1 TGTGCCAGCAGTGCCTCCACAGATACGCAGTATTTT CASSASTDTQYF
TRBJ2-3 NA TRBD2 TRBV11-3 TGTGCCAGCAGCCCTGGAGGGCCCCGAGCGGGGGGGGATACGCAGTATTTT CASSPGGPRAGGDTQYF
TRBJ1-1 NA TRBD1 TRBV11-1 TGTGCCAGCAGCTTAGCACCGGGACAGGGGAGGAACACTGAAGCTTTCTTT CASSLAPGQGRNTEAFF
TRBJ2-7 NA NA TRBV5-1 TGCGCCAGTAGTCCGGGACTTTCCTTTTACGAGCAGTACTTC CASSPGLSFYEQYF
TRBJ1-1 once TRBD1 TRBV28 TGTGCCAGCAGCCAGGTGAGGGGGCAAAGAACTGAAGCTTTCTTT CASSQVRGQRTEAFF
TRBJ2-7 NA TRBD2 TRBV7-9 TGTGCCAGCAGCTCCAGGGGACTAGCGTACGAGCAGTACTTC CASSSRGLAYEQYF
TRBJ2-7 once NA TRBV4-1 TGCGCCAGCAGCCAAGAAGTCCGGGTGAGCGAGCAGTACTTC CASSQEVRVSEQYF
TRBJ1-5 NA NA TRBV18 TGTGCCAGCTCAGAGACCGGGAACCCCAATCAGCCCCAGCATTTT CASSETGNPNQPQHF
TRBJ1-4 NA TRBD1 TRBV7-2 TGTGCCAGCAGCCCGAGTGGGCGATTAGGGACAGATGAAAAACTGTTTTTT CASSPSGRLGTDEKLFF
TRBJ1-1 NA NA TRBV11-2 TGTGCCAGCAGCTTAAGACAGATGAACACTGAAGCTTTCTTT CASSLRQMNTEAFF
TRBJ2-7 NA TRBD2 TRBV6-1 TGTGCCAGCAGTTTCCGGGCGGGAGGGCCAGACGAGCAGTACTTC CASSFRAGGPDEQYF
TRBJ2-2 NA TRBD2 TRBV5-1 TGCGCCAGCAGCTTCCTAGCGGGAGACTCCGGGGAGCTGTTTTTT CASSFLAGDSGELFF
TRBJ1-2 NA NA TRBV28 TGTGCCAGCAGTTCCTTAAACTATGGCTACACCTTC CASSSLNYGYTF
TRBJ2-5 NA NA TRBV6-1 TGTGCCAGCAGTGAAATTGGGGGCGGAGAGACCCAGTACTTC CASSEIGGGETQYF
TRBJ2-1 once TRBD1 TRBV19 TGTGCCAGTGGTAACACCGGGACAGGAAACTACAATGAGCAGTTCTTC CASGNTGTGNYNEQFF
TRBJ2-7 NA TRBD1 TRBV28 TGTGCCAGCAGTACCCGACAGGGCTCAGGCTACGAGCAGTACTTC CASSTRQGSGYEQYF
TRBJ2-5 NA TRBD2 TRBV7-2 TGTGCCAGCAGCTTAGCGTGGGGGACTAGCGGGAGTTTAAAAGAGACCCAGTACTTC CASSLAWGTSGSLKETQYF
TRBJ2-7 NA NA TRBV7-2 TGTGCCAGCAGCCGGGCGGGGTTGACCTACGAGCAGTACTTC CASSRAGLTYEQYF
TRBJ1-1 NA NA TRBV11-3 TGTGCCAGCAGTCTAATCGGGGGGAACACTGAAGCTTTCTTT CASSLIGGNTEAFF
TRBJ1-2 NA NA TRBV11-2 TGTGCCAGCAGCTCACTCCCGGGGCGAGATGGCTACACCTTC CASSSLPGRDGYTF
TRBJ1-4 once TRBD1 TRBV5-8 TGTGCCAGCAGCCGACAGGGAGGTGAAAAACTGTTTTTT CASSRQGGEKLFF
TRBJ2-1 NA NA TRBV28 TGTGCCAGCTCGGTAGGGGTTCCCAATGAGCAGTTCTTC CASSVGVPNEQFF
TRBJ2-7 NA TRBD2 TRBV7-9 TGTGCCAGCAGCTTAGGACTAGCGGGCAACTCCTACGAGCAGTACTTC CASSLGLAGNSYEQYF
TRBJ1-2 NA TRBD1 TRBV6-5 TGTGCCAGCAGAACAGGGGCAGTAGCGTCTGATGGCTACACCTTC CASRTGAVASDGYTF
TRBJ2-3 NA TRBD2 TRBV7-7 TGTGCCAGCAGCCAGGGGACTAGCGGGGTTGAGTATTTT CASSQGTSGVEYF
TRBJ1-6 NA NA TRBV6-1 TGTGCCAGCAGTGATGGGGACGAGTGGCCCCTCCACTTT CASSDGDEWPLHF
TRBJ2-7 NA NA TRBV10-3 TGTGCCATCAGTGAGTCCCGGGCTGAGTACGAGCAGTACTTC CAISESRAEYEQYF
TRBJ1-1 NA TRBD1 TRBV9 TGTGCCAGCAGCGTAGGAATAGGACAGGCCGGCAGGAACACTGAAGCTTTCTTT CASSVGIGQAGRNTEAFF
TRBJ2-5 NA TRBD1 TRBV19 TGTGCCAGTAGTTTAGGACAGGGAGAAGAGACCCAGTACTTC CASSLGQGEETQYF